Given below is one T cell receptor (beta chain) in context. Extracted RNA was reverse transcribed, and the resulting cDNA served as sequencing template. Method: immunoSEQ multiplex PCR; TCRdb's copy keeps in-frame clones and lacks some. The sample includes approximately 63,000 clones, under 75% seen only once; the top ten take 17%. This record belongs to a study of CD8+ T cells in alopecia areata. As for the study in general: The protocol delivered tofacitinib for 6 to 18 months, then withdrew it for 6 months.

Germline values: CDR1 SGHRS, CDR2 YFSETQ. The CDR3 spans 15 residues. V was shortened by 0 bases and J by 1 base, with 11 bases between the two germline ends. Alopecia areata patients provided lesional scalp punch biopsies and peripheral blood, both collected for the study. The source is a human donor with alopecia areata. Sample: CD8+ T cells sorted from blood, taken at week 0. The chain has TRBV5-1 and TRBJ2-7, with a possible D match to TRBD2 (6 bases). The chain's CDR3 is CASSLVGGRSYEQYF. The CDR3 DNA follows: TGCGCCAGCAGCTTGGTGGGAGGAAGGTCCTACGAGCAGTACTTC.